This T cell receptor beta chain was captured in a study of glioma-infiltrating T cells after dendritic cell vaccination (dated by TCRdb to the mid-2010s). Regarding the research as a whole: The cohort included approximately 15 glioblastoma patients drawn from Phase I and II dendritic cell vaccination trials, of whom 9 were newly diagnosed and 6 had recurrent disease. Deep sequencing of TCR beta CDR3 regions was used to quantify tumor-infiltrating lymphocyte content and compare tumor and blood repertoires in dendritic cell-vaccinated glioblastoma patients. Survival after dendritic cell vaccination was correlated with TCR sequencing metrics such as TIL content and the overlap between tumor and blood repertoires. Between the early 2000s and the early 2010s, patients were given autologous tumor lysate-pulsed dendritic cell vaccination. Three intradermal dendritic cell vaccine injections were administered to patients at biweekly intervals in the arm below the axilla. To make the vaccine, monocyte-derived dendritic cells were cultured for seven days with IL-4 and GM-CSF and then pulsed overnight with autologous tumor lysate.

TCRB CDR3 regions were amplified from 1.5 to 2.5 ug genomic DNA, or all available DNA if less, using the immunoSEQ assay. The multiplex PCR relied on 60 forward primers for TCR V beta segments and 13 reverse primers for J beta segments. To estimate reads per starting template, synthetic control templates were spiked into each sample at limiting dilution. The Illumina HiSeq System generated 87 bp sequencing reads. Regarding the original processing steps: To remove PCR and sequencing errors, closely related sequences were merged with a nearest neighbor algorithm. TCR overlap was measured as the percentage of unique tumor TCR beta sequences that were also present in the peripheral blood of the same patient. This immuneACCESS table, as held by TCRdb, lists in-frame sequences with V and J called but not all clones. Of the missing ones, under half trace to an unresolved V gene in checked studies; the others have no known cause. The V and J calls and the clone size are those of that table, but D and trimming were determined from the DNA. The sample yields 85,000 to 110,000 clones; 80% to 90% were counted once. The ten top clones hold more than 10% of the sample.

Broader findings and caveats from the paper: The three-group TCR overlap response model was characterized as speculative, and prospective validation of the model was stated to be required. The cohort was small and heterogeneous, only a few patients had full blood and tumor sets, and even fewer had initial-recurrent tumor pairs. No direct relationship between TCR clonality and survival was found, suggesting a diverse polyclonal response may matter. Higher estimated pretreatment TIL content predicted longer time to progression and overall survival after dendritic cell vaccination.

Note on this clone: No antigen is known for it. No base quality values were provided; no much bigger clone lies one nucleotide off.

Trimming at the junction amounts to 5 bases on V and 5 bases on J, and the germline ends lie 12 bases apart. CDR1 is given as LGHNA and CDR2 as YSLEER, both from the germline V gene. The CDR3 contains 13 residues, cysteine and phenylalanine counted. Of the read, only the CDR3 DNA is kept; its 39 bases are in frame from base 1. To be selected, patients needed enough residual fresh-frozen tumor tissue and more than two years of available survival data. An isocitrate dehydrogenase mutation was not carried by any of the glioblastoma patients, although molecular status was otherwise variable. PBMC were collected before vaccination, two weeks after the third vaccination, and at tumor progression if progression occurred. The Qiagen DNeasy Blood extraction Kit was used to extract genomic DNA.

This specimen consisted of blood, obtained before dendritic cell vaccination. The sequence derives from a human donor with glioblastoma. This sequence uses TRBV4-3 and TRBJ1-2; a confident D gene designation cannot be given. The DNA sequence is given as TGCGCCAGCAGCTTGGGCGGGTTGTATGGCTACACCTTC. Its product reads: CASSLGGLYGYTF.